One and the same sample provided the 25 T cell receptor beta chains below, sequenced in a study of T cells after somatic rescue of genetic block. Clones were read by immunoSEQ multiplex PCR, and TCRdb kept only the in-frame ones, dropping some. The top ten hold roughly 1.7% of the sample, which has 88,000 or so clones, 75% to 90% seen once. Sequencing used peripheral blood mononuclear cells (PBMCs). The receptors derive from a woman aged 18-30 years.

This chain joins TRBV5-1 and TRBJ2-1, with 8 bases that match TRBD2. The CDR3 has 16 amino acids. J lost 6 bases, V lost 5 bases, and 13 bases had no gene match. CDR1 SGHRS and CDR2 YFSETQ come from the germline V gene. The CDR3 protein is CASSYISAGVGNEQFF. Here the CDR3 DNA reads TGCGCCAGCAGTTACATCTCAGCGGGAGTAGGCAATGAGCAGTTCTTC. Together with reference TRBV5-1 and TRBJ2-1, the CDR3 gives the full variable domain: KAGVTQTPRYLIKTRGQQVTLSCSPISGHRSVSWYQQTPGQGLQFLFEYFSETQRNKGNFPGRFSGRQFSNSRSEMNVSTLELGDSALYLCASSYISAGVGNEQFFGPGTRLTVL.

The V gene is TRBV5-1, the J gene TRBJ1-1; D is unclear. The CDR3 has 15 residues. From germline, CDR1 is SGHRS and CDR2 YFSETQ. V lost 0 bases and J 5 bases, leaving 14 bases between the germline ends. CDR3 in amino acids: CASSLALGRSTEAFF. DNA for the CDR3: TGCGCCAGCAGCTTGGCTCTAGGGAGGTCTACTGAAGCTTTCTTT.

In this sample, this clone turned up a few times. The chain is built from TRBV6-4 and TRBJ2-1, with 7 bases aligning to TRBD2. Germline V gene lookup returns CDR1 MRHNA and CDR2 SNTAGT. Losses at the gene ends were 6 bases for V and 6 bases for J; bases not matched to a gene: 5. The CDR3 has 13 amino acids. The chain's CDR3 is CASSETSTNEQFF. CDR3 DNA: TGTGCCAGCAGCGAGACTAGCACCAATGAGCAGTTCTTC.

This clone has just a few counts. V gene TRBV14 combines with J gene TRBJ1-1; D not resolved. The germline CDR1 and CDR2 sequences are SGHDN and FVKESK. Deletions cut 4 bases from V and 1 base from J, with 4 bases between. CDR3 size: 12 residues. This chain's CDR3 is CASSPWNTEAFF. Here the CDR3 DNA reads TGTGCCAGCAGCCCCTGGAACACTGAAGCTTTCTTT.

As for this clone: At one end the junction does not follow the germline gene, possibly because of a read error. The rearrangement links TRBV27 to TRBJ1-1, with no clear D. Germline CDR1 is MNHEY and CDR2 is SMNVEV (reference sequence). The length of the CDR3 is 15 residues. The CDR3 region has the DNA TGTGCCAGCAGTATATCCCCCTCGACTGTCCTCGGAGCTTTCTTT. Translated: CASSISPSTVLGAFF.

V and J are TRBV11-2 and TRBJ1-5; D gene uncertain. The germline V and J ends were trimmed by 3 bases and 2 bases, with 5 bases remaining between them. The CDR3 totals 13 residues. CDR1 is SGHAT, CDR2 FQNNGV, per germline. The chain's CDR3 is CASSFERNQPQHF. The CDR3 DNA sequence: TGTGCCAGCAGCTTTGAACGCAATCAGCCCCAGCATTTT.

This rearrangement joins TRBV19 to TRBJ2-1; TRBD1 might be the D (5 bases). Trimming shortened V by 9 bases and J by 7 bases, and 16 bases separated the two germline ends. The germline V gene encodes CDR1 LNHDA and CDR2 SQIVND (reference sequence). The length of the CDR3 is 13 residues. The CDR3 DNA sequence: TGTGCCAGCTCCGGACAAGGACGGAATGAGCAGTTCTTC. It codes for CASSGQGRNEQFF.

The V gene is TRBV7-2, the J gene TRBJ1-4; 9 nucleotides match TRBD1. The J segment lost 6 bases and the V segment lost 5 bases, leaving 4 bases of the junction unmatched. This CDR3 is 14 amino acids long. The germline CDR1 and CDR2 sequences are SGHTA and FQGNSA. CDR3 DNA: TGTGCCAGCAGCCCGGGACAGGGAGATGAAAAACTGTTTTTT. Protein: CASSPGQGDEKLFF.

This rearrangement joins TRBV5-1 to TRBJ2-1; D not resolved. Between the trimmed V and J ends, which lost 0 bases and 6 bases, there was a span of 13 bases. This CDR3 region has 15 residues. The germline V gene has CDR1 SGHRS and CDR2 YFSETQ. The CDR3 DNA follows: TGCGCCAGCAGCTTGGGTACCTCGCCCATCAATGAGCAGTTCTTC. This translates into CASSLGTSPINEQFF.

The V call is TRBV4-3, the J call TRBJ2-2; 9 bases agree with TRBD2. Per the germline V gene, CDR1 is LGHNA and CDR2 is YSLEER. The V gene end was trimmed by 0 bases and the J gene end by 6 bases; junction bases not matched to a gene: 5. The length of the CDR3 is 16 residues. The CDR3 DNA reads as TGCGCCAGCAGCCAAGATAGCGGGAGAGGGGCCGGGGAGCTGTTTTTT. This translates into CASSQDSGRGAGELFF.

This chain links TRBV21-1 with TRBJ2-7; the table's D gene call, TRBD2, was not cross checked with the DNA. TRBV21-1 is noted as a pseudogene. The CDR3 extends over 16 amino acids. CDR3 bases: TGTGCCAGCAGCAAATCCCCTAGCGGGAGGGCCCTCGGGCAGTACTTC. Translated, it gives CASSKSPSGRALGQYF.

The chain carries TRBV28 and TRBJ2-7, with 7 bases identical to TRBD2. CDR1 and CDR2 from the germline V gene are MDHEN and SYDVKM. V lost 5 bases and J lost 0; bases outside the gene matches: 10. The CDR3 has 16 amino acids. CDR3 amino acids: CASSSPREAVSYEQYF. The CDR3 coding sequence is TGTGCCAGCAGTAGCCCCCGGGAGGCGGTCTCCTACGAGCAGTACTTC.

Here the CDR3 reads CASSRGTARDEQFF. The CDR3 nucleotides are TGTGCCAGCAGCCGAGGGACAGCTAGGGATGAGCAGTTCTTC. This sequence joins TRBV7-2 and TRBJ2-1; 7 positions agree with TRBD1. Germline CDR1 SGHTA, CDR2 FQGNSA. The CDR3 sequence is 14 residues long. The trim removed 5 bases at V and 8 bases at J, leaving 9 bases unmatched.

The gene calls are TRBV4-1 and TRBJ2-7; D not certain. The CDR3 sequence is 14 residues long. V was clipped by 1 base and J by 2 bases, with 9 bases between them. Germline V gene lookup returns CDR1 MGHRA and CDR2 YSYEKL. The CDR3 DNA is TGCGCCAGCAGCCAAGGTTCGGTTGCCTACGAGCAGTACTTC. Translating gives CASSQGSVAYEQYF.

The chain couples TRBV5-1 to TRBJ2-7; D gene ambiguous. The CDR3 has 18 amino acids. Germline-derived CDR1 and CDR2 are SGHRS and YFSETQ. Trimming cost V 7 bases and J 2 bases, with 28 bases left between them. CDR3 nucleotide sequence: TGCGCCAGCTCCTCTCGAGCGCGAGGTCGGCAACAGACCTACGAGCAGTACTTC. Translation gives CASSSRARGRQQTYEQYF.

This chain uses TRBV11-2 with TRBJ2-1; no reliable D call. With 1 base removed from V and 1 base from J, the gap between germline ends came to 8 bases. Per germline, CDR1 SGHAT and CDR2 FQNNGV. This CDR3 has 15 residues. The CDR3 protein is CASSLGGFSYNEQFF. The CDR3, as DNA: TGTGCCAGCAGCTTAGGGGGTTTTTCCTACAATGAGCAGTTCTTC. Drawing the rest from reference TRBV11-2 and TRBJ2-1, the complete variable domain is EAGVAQSPRYKIIEKRQSVAFWCNPISGHATLYWYQQILGQGPKLLIQFQNNGVVDDSQLPKDRFSAERLKGVDSTLKIQPAKLEDSAVYLCASSLGGFSYNEQFFGPGTRLTVL.

The chain combines TRBV7-8 with TRBJ2-7; 7 bases fit TRBD2. V was pared by 4 bases and J by 3 bases, with 15 bases of the junction left unmatched. There are 17 residues in the CDR3. Looked up from germline, CDR1 is SGHVS and CDR2 is FQNEAQ. The chain's CDR3 is CASSSPSWEGKDYEQYF. CDR3 in DNA: TGTGCCAGCAGCTCCCCATCCTGGGAGGGTAAGGACTACGAGCAGTACTTC.

The DNA of the CDR3 is TGTGCCAGCAGTTTATCCCCCAGCAGGGGCTACACCTTC. Its translation is CASSLSPSRGYTF. The rearrangement joins TRBV28 to TRBJ1-2; D is uncertain. With 1 base removed from V and 8 bases from J, the gap between germline ends came to 11 bases. Germline V gene lookup returns CDR1 MDHEN and CDR2 SYDVKM. The CDR3 covers 13 residues.

This clone occurred many times. The chain recombines TRBV9 with TRBJ1-2; 7 bases line up with TRBD1. After removal of 3 bases from V and 2 bases from J, the junction contained 4 bases not matched to a gene. The CDR3 spans 14 residues. Germline V gene data show CDR1 as SGDLS and CDR2 as YYNGEE. CDR3 coding DNA: TGTGCCAGCAGCGCCCAGACAGGGAACTATGGCTACACCTTC. Residues: CASSAQTGNYGYTF.

The rearrangement uses TRBV13 and TRBJ1-4; D gene unclear. The germline V gene encodes CDR1 PRHDT and CDR2 FYEKMQ (reference sequence). Deletions cut 5 bases from V and 8 bases from J, with 12 bases between. CDR3 length equals 13 residues. The CDR3 loop is CASSPRQDEKLFF. CDR3 bases: TGTGCCAGCAGCCCGCGACAAGACGAAAAACTGTTTTTT.

The chain combines TRBV14 with TRBJ1-1, with a possible D match to TRBD1 (5 bases). V was clipped by 0 bases and J by 5 bases, with 7 bases between them. CDR3 length equals 13 residues. Germline lookup yields CDR1 SGHDN and CDR2 FVKESK. This CDR3 reads CASSQDRVTEAFF. The CDR3 nucleotides read TGTGCCAGCAGCCAAGACAGGGTTACTGAAGCTTTCTTT.

The V and J genes are TRBV2 and TRBJ1-2, with D possibly being TRBD1 (5 bases). The germline CDR1 and CDR2 sequences are SNHLY and FYNNEI. Trimming took off 6 bases at V and 4 bases at J, with 9 bases between the two ends. The CDR3 consists of 12 residues. The CDR3 protein is CASRGQLYGYTF. In nucleotides, the CDR3 is TGTGCCAGCAGGGGGCAGCTCTATGGCTACACCTTC.

The rearrangement joins TRBV19 to TRBJ1-5; D ambiguous. Germline CDR1 reads LNHDA; CDR2 reads SQIVND (reference sequence). CDR3 length: 14 amino acids. V gave up 5 bases and J gave up 3 bases, with 11 bases separating them. The CDR3 sequence: CASSFRAPNQPQHF. The CDR3 nucleotides read TGTGCCAGTAGTTTCCGGGCCCCCAATCAGCCCCAGCATTTT. Full variable domain (missing parts from reference TRBV19 and TRBJ1-5): DGGITQSPKYLFRKEGQNVTLSCEQNLNHDAMYWYRQDPGQGLRLIYYSQIVNDFQKGDIAEGYSVSREKKESFPLTVTSAQKNPTAFYLCASSFRAPNQPQHFGDGTRLSIL.

The rearrangement links TRBV19 to TRBJ2-4; 7 positions match TRBD1. Germline trimming cut 4 bases from V and 8 bases from J; bases unmatched to any gene: 11. Germline values: CDR1 LNHDA, CDR2 SQIVND (reference sequence). This CDR3 comprises 15 residues. This CDR3 is CASSTRLGGADIQYF. The CDR3 DNA follows: TGTGCCAGTAGTACGCGGCTAGGGGGCGCCGACATTCAGTACTTC.

The chain has TRBV2 and TRBJ1-4; no clear D. The germline gives CDR1 SNHLY, CDR2 FYNNEI. The CDR3 runs to 14 residues. Trimming pared 3 bases from V and 5 bases from J, leaving 10 bases between. In DNA, the CDR3 is TGTGCCAGCAGTGAGAACCTGCCAAATGAAAAACTGTTTTTT. Protein product: CASSENLPNEKLFF. The variable domain in full, completed from reference TRBV2 and TRBJ1-4, reads EPEVTQTPSHQVTQMGQEVILRCVPISNHLYFYWYRQILGQKVEFLVSFYNNEISEKSEIFDDQFSVERPDGSNFTLKIRSTKLEDSAMYFCASSENLPNEKLFFGSGTQLSVL.